The 29 T cell receptor beta chains below come from one sample, sequenced in a study of identical twins. TCRdb independently ran MiXCR on the 5' RACE reads; one entry per CDR3 protein. The table lists roughly 260,000 distinct CDR3 sequences, over 11% of them singletons. Source material: memory (CD45RO+) T cells sorted from blood. The receptor set was obtained from a woman aged 18-29 years in good health.

V is TRBV19 and J is TRBJ2-7; 7 nucleotides agree with TRBD2. V shed 6 bases and J 3 bases; nucleotides not matched to a gene: 2. Looked up from germline, CDR1 is LNHDA and CDR2 is SQIVND (reference sequence). This CDR3 region has 12 residues. CDR3 nucleotides: TGTGCCAGTAGCGGGGGGTTCTACGAGCAGTACTTC. This translates into CASSGGFYEQYF.

V is TRBV6-4 and J is TRBJ2-2; D remains ambiguous. The CDR3 covers 14 residues. Germline loops: CDR1 MRHNA, CDR2 SNTAGT. The V gene lost 0 bases and the J gene lost 7 bases, with 9 bases spanning the gap. CDR3 residues: CASSDSSESGELFF. The CDR3 region has the DNA TGTGCCAGCAGTGACTCGAGTGAGAGCGGGGAGCTGTTTTTT.

V is TRBV3-1 and J is TRBJ2-3; the match to TRBD2 covers 10 bases. V shed 3 bases and J 2 bases; nucleotides not matched to a gene: 11. CDR3 length: 18 residues. Germline CDR1 is LGHDT and CDR2 is YNNKEL (reference sequence). The CDR3 sequence is CASSQGSSGGDYTDTQYF. As DNA, the CDR3 is TGTGCCAGCAGCCAGGGGTCTAGCGGGGGCGATTACACAGATACGCAGTATTTT.

This clonotype occurred many times. This sequence joins TRBV24-1 and TRBJ2-6, with 8 positions matching TRBD2. The V gene end was trimmed by 2 bases and the J gene end by 1 base; junction bases not matched to a gene: 6. Germline values: CDR1 KGHDR, CDR2 SFDVKD. The CDR3 is made up of 18 amino acids. The CDR3 nucleotides read TGTGCCACCAGTGATTCGTATGCTAGCGGGTCTGGGGCCAACGTCCTGACTTTC. The encoded protein is CATSDSYASGSGANVLTF.

The chain carries TRBV20-1 and TRBJ1-1; D remains ambiguous. V lost 3 bases to trimming and J lost 2 bases, with 13 bases between them. Germline CDR1 reads DFQATT; CDR2 reads SNEGSKA (reference sequence). The CDR3 sequence is 14 residues long. In nucleotides, the CDR3 is TGCAGTGCTAGGCCCTACAGAGGCAACACTGAAGCTTTCTTT. Translated, it gives CSARPYRGNTEAFF.

This clonotype was counted only a few times. The V and J genes are TRBV30 and TRBJ2-3; D unclear. This CDR3 has 13 amino acids. The germline gives CDR1 GTSNPN, CDR2 SVGIG (reference sequence). With 4 bases removed from V and 7 bases from J, the gap between germline ends came to 15 bases. Here the CDR3 reads CAWNLGSPNTQYF. The CDR3 bases are TGTGCCTGGAATCTGGGTAGTCCAAATACGCAGTATTTT.

This clonotype was found a few times. J is TRBJ2-2 and V is TRBV7-9; TRBD1 agrees at 7 bases. J lost 5 bases, V lost 6 bases, and 3 bases had no gene match. The germline CDR1 and CDR2 sequences are SEHNR and FQNEAQ (reference sequence). The length of the CDR3 is 13 residues. The CDR3 here is CASRPTGTGELFF. In DNA, the CDR3 is TGTGCCAGCAGACCGACAGGGACCGGGGAGCTGTTTTTT.

The rearrangement uses TRBV6-5 and TRBJ2-7; D is unresolved. Trimming shortened V by 0 bases and J by 7 bases, and 16 bases separated the two germline ends. CDR1 and CDR2 from the germline V gene are MNHEY and SVGAGI. This CDR3 is 15 amino acids long. CDR3 nucleotide sequence: TGTGCCAGCAGTTACTCGAAATTCGGTAAACTGGAGCAGTACTTC. It is translated as CASSYSKFGKLEQYF.

This clonotype has ten or more counts. This chain connects TRBV7-8 to TRBJ2-7; the match to TRBD1 covers 7 bases. The V and J ends lost 4 bases and 6 bases, in that order; junction bases with no gene match: 15. CDR1 SGHVS and CDR2 FQNEAQ come from the germline V gene. This CDR3 is built from 16 residues. The CDR3 DNA is TGTGCCAGCAGCTCAAGGACAGGCCTTATGATTCTCGAGCAGTACTTC. The encoded protein is CASSSRTGLMILEQYF.

This clonotype appeared many times. This chain joins TRBV20-1 and TRBJ2-3; D gene ambiguous. Germline V CDR1 and CDR2: DFQATT, SNEGSKA (reference sequence). Between the trimmed V and J ends, which lost 5 bases and 1 base, there was a span of 10 bases. The CDR3 extends over 13 amino acids. The CDR3 region has the DNA TGCAGTGCTGGTCTAGAACGCACAGATACGCAGTATTTT. Translation gives CSAGLERTDTQYF.

In its sample, this clonotype was seen a few times. The rearrangement uses TRBV5-6 and TRBJ2-1, with 10 bases that match TRBD2. Unmatched junction bases numbered 8, after V lost 4 bases and J lost 7 bases. CDR1 is SGHDT, CDR2 YYEEEE, per germline. The CDR3 consists of 15 residues. The CDR3 nucleotides read TGTGCCAGCAGCCCCCGGGGACTAGCGCGAAATGAGCAGTTCTTC. Protein sequence: CASSPRGLARNEQFF.

The gene calls are TRBV3-1 and TRBJ1-1; D is possibly TRBD1 (5 bases). Germline V gene lookup returns CDR1 LGHDT and CDR2 YNNKEL (reference sequence). Deletions cut 6 bases from V and 2 bases from J, with 16 bases between. The CDR3 is made up of 15 amino acids. CDR3 in amino acids: CASRQNRLSNTEAFF. In nucleotides, the CDR3 is TGTGCCAGCAGACAGAACAGGCTTTCTAACACTGAAGCTTTCTTT.

The chain employs TRBV20-1 and TRBJ1-5, with a possible D match to TRBD1 (5 bases). Germline V gene data show CDR1 as DFQATT and CDR2 as SNEGSKA (reference sequence). This CDR3 has 13 residues. V gave up 3 bases and J gave up 5 bases, with 11 bases separating them. The chain's CDR3 is CSARGDGDQPQHF. As DNA, the CDR3 is TGCAGTGCTAGGGGGGACGGGGATCAGCCCCAGCATTTT.

The genes are TRBV4-1 and TRBJ1-6, with 8 bases lining up with TRBD1. This CDR3 has 16 amino acids. Germline loops: CDR1 MGHRA, CDR2 YSYEKL. Trimming cost V 4 bases and J 7 bases; bases outside gene matches: 9. Here the CDR3 DNA reads TGCGCCAGCAGCCGCCACCCGACAGGGGTAAATTCACCCCTCCACTTT. It specifies CASSRHPTGVNSPLHF.

This clonotype has at least ten counts. The chain employs TRBV10-3 and TRBJ1-2, with D perhaps matching TRBD1 (5 bases). CDR3 length equals 14 residues. Trimming took off 6 bases at V and 2 bases at J, with 13 bases between the two ends. Germline V gene data show CDR1 as ENHRY and CDR2 as SYGVKD. The chain's CDR3 is CAISGGDGNYGYTF. CDR3 DNA sequence: TGTGCCATCAGCGGGGGAGACGGAAACTATGGCTACACCTTC.

By frequency in the sample, this clonotype is medium-sized (0.01 to 0.1%). J is TRBJ1-4 and V is TRBV7-8; D is unresolved. Germline lookup yields CDR1 SGHVS and CDR2 FQNEAQ. The CDR3 runs to 14 residues. V lost 1 base and J 0 bases, leaving 3 bases between the germline ends. The CDR3 spells CASSLGTTNEKLFF. CDR3 coding DNA: TGTGCCAGCAGCTTAGGGACAACTAATGAAAAACTGTTTTTT.

This clonotype was seen many times. V gene TRBV20-1 combines with J gene TRBJ2-5; D is undetermined. V was clipped by 6 bases and J by 3 bases, with 14 bases between them. Germline values: CDR1 DFQATT, CDR2 SNEGSKA (reference sequence). This CDR3 contains 13 residues. Written as DNA, the CDR3 is TGCAGTGCCAGCGTACAGTGGGAAGAGACCCAGTACTTC. Amino acid sequence: CSASVQWEETQYF.

This clonotype was observed a single time. It may be a read error: a sequence one base away is much more abundant. The V gene is TRBV12-3 or TRBV12-4, the J gene TRBJ2-1; tentatively, D is TRBD2 (6 bases). The CDR3 has 15 amino acids. Trimming took 4 bases from V and 6 from J, leaving 16 bases between them. The CDR3 nucleotides read TGTGCCAGCAGTTCAGGTAGCGGAGGCGTCAATGAGCAGTTCTTC. Amino acids: CASSSGSGGVNEQFF.

The chain links TRBV5-1 to TRBJ2-7, with 10 bases lining up with TRBD1. This CDR3 region has 18 residues. V lost 4 bases and J lost 0; bases outside the gene matches: 13. Germline CDR1 is SGHRS and CDR2 is YFSETQ. The DNA of the CDR3 is TGCGCCAGCAGCCTCCCCGGTTCTGGGACAGGGGTCTCCTACGAGCAGTACTTC. Protein product: CASSLPGSGTGVSYEQYF.

CDR3 in DNA: TGTGCCAGCAGCCAAGAAGGCCGGCGTTCGGCTGGCTACACCTTC. Translation gives CASSQEGRRSAGYTF. The chain combines TRBV3-1 with TRBJ1-2; D gene ambiguous. V shed 0 bases and J shed 7 bases, with 15 bases lying between them. This CDR3 has 15 residues. CDR1 LGHDT and CDR2 YNNKEL come from the germline V gene (reference sequence).

This clonotype was found many times. V gene TRBV7-8 combines with J gene TRBJ1-1, with unresolved D. This CDR3 comprises 15 residues. Trimming shortened V by 6 bases and J by 11 bases, and 25 bases separated the two germline ends. Germline values: CDR1 SGHVS, CDR2 FQNEAQ. For the CDR3, the DNA is TGTGCCAGCAGTCTTAGGTCGGTTTCGGACCCCCTGGCTTTCTTT. Its protein product is CASSLRSVSDPLAFF. The variable domain in full, with the rest retrieved from reference TRBV7-8 and TRBJ1-1, is GAGVSQSPRYKVAKRGQDVALRCDPISGHVSLFWYQQALGQGPEFLTYFQNEAQLDKSGLPSDRFFAERPEGSVSTLKIQRTQQEDSAVYLCASSLRSVSDPLAFFGQGTRLTVV.

CDR3 sequence (DNA): TGTGCCATCAGTGCGACAGGGGGCGAAGAGACCCAGTACTTC. This sequence encodes CAISATGGEETQYF. V usage is TRBV10-3 and J usage is TRBJ2-5; 10 bases are shared with TRBD1. Germline lookup yields CDR1 ENHRY and CDR2 SYGVKD. The CDR3 runs to 14 residues. J lost 3 bases, V lost 4 bases, and 2 bases had no gene match.

The rearrangement uses TRBV12-3 or TRBV12-4 and TRBJ2-1; D uncertain. The CDR3 runs 13 residues. V dropped 2 bases and J dropped 3 bases, with 5 bases sitting between them. The chain's CDR3 is CASSLRFYNEQFF. CDR3 coding DNA: TGTGCCAGCAGTTTAAGATTCTACAATGAGCAGTTCTTC.

This clonotype was detected only a few times. One base away lies a much larger clone, so this may be a sequencing read error. This chain links TRBV3-1 with TRBJ2-7, with D unresolved. This CDR3 region has 12 residues. CDR1 and CDR2 from the germline V gene are LGHDT and YNNKEL (reference sequence). Trimming left V 4 bases short and J 3 bases short, with 7 bases between. CDR3 in DNA: TGTGCCAGCAGCCTTTACTTCTACGAGCAGTACTTC. It is translated as CASSLYFYEQYF.

This clonotype was found a few times. The CDR3 spells CSAGAPGTSRRETQYF. As DNA, the CDR3 is TGCAGTGCTGGGGCCCCTGGGACTAGCCGCAGGGAGACCCAGTACTTC. The chain has TRBV20-1 and TRBJ2-5; TRBD2 matches 9 bases. Germline V gene sequence: CDR1 DFQATT, CDR2 SNEGSKA (reference sequence). The ends lost 5 bases at V and 5 bases at J; junction bases unmatched: 15. CDR3 size: 16 residues.

The J gene is TRBJ2-3, the V gene TRBV4-2; D uncertain. Germline V gene data show CDR1 as LGHNA and CDR2 as YNFKEQ. The CDR3 totals 14 residues. Trimming cost V 1 base and J 2 bases, with 7 bases left between them. CDR3 coding DNA: TGTGCCAGCAGCCAAGTACCCCACACAGATACGCAGTATTTT. It is translated as CASSQVPHTDTQYF.

The chain joins TRBV2 to TRBJ2-2, with no clear D. Trimming took 4 bases from V and 0 from J, leaving 6 bases between them. Germline assignment: CDR1 SNHLY and CDR2 FYNNEI. The CDR3 loop spans 14 amino acids. The CDR3 nucleotides read TGTGCCAGCAGTGTTATTGCGAACACCGGGGAGCTGTTTTTT. This gives the protein CASSVIANTGELFF. The whole variable domain, filled in from reference TRBV2 and TRBJ2-2, reads EPEVTQTPSHQVTQMGQEVILRCVPISNHLYFYWYRQILGQKVEFLVSFYNNEISEKSEIFDDQFSVERPDGSNFTLKIRSTKLEDSAMYFCASSVIANTGELFFGEGSRLTVL.

Judged by abundance, this clonotype is medium-sized. This rearrangement joins TRBV7-8 to TRBJ2-4; TRBD1 agrees at 9 bases. The CDR3 totals 15 residues. Germline CDR1 SGHVS, CDR2 FQNEAQ. The junction had 11 bases not matched to a gene; V was cut back by 5 bases and J by 9 bases. The CDR3 loop is CASSPNRGPSSIQYF. Written as DNA, the CDR3 is TGTGCCAGCAGCCCGAACAGGGGGCCCTCAAGCATTCAGTACTTC.

A single count supports this clonotype. A much larger clone differs from this one at a single base, so this may be a read error. The CDR3 spells CASSLGDRDYNAQYF. Written as DNA, the CDR3 is TGCGCCAGCAGCTTGGGGGACAGGGATTACAACGCGCAGTACTTC. This chain links TRBV5-1 with TRBJ2-7; 9 positions agree with TRBD1. Trimming removed 0 bases from V and 9 bases from J; junction bases left unmatched: 10. This CDR3 has 15 amino acids. Germline V CDR1 and CDR2: SGHRS, YFSETQ. Full variable domain (remainder filled in from reference TRBV5-1 and TRBJ2-7): KAGVTQTPRYLIKTRGQQVTLSCSPISGHRSVSWYQQTPGQGLQFLFEYFSETQRNKGNFPGRFSGRQFSNSRSEMNVSTLELGDSALYLCASSLGDRDYNAQYFGPGTRLTVT.